The clone carrying this TCR beta chain was observed a few times. Deletions cut 6 bases from V and 14 bases from J, with 16 bases between. CDR3 length: 12 residues. CDR1 is KGHSH, CDR2 LQKENI, per germline. TCRbeta library construction was performed incorporating unique molecular identifiers. One entry per CDR3 protein results from TCRdb running MiXCR on the PCR reads. The sample has hundreds of thousands of distinct CDR3 sequences; approximately 15% are singletons. The data were obtained in a study of T-cell reconstitution after alpha-beta-depleted transplantation in children. This specimen was PBMCs from the stem cell graft donor, taken from the stem cell graft. The V call is TRBV18, the J call TRBJ1-4; D is undetermined. The sequence came from a human donor who donated a stem cell graft to a child with acute myeloid leukemia. This CDR3 reads CASSPRTDRLFF. In DNA, the CDR3 is TGTGCCAGCTCGCCCAGGACGGACCGGCTGTTTTTT.